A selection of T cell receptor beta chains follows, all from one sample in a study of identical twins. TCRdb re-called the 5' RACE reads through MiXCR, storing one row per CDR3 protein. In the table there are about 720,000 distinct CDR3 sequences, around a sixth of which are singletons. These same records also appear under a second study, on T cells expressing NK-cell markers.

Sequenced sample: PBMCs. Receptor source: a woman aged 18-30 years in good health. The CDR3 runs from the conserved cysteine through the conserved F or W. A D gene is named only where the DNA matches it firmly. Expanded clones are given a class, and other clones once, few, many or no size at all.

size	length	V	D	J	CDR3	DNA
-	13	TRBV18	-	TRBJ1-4	CASTGSVGEKLFF	TGTGCCAGCACCGGGTCCGTGGGTGAAAAACTGTTTTTT
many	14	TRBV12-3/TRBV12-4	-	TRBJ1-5	CASSFQGGNQPQHF	TGTGCCAGCAGTTTCCAGGGAGGAAATCAGCCCCAGCATTTT
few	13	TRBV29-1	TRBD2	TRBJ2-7	CSVDGGGAYEQYF	TGCAGCGTTGACGGCGGGGGGGCTTACGAGCAGTACTTC
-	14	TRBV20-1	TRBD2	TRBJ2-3	CSAKTAGGTDTQYF	TGCAGTGCTAAAACAGCGGGGGGGACAGATACGCAGTATTTT
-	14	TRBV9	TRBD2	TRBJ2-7	CASSVTSNSYEQYF	TGTGCCAGCAGCGTGACTAGCAACTCCTACGAGCAGTACTTC
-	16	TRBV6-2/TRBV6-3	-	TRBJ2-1	CASNPAGALSYNEQFF	TGTGCCAGCAACCCGGCGGGGGCACTGTCCTACAATGAGCAGTTCTTC
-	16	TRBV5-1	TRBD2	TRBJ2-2	CASSLTGTSRAGELFF	TGCGCCAGCAGCTTGACGGGGACTAGTCGGGCCGGGGAGCTGTTTTTT
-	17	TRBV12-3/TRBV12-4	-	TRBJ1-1	CASSLATGSWPNTEAFF	TGTGCCAGCAGTTTAGCGACAGGATCCTGGCCAAACACTGAAGCTTTCTTT
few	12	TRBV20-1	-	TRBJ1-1	CSLQGGNTEAFF	TGCAGTCTACAGGGCGGGAACACTGAAGCTTTCTTT
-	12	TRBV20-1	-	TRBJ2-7	CSATDRLYEQYF	TGCAGTGCCACCGACAGGCTCTACGAGCAGTACTTC
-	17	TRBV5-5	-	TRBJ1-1	CASSLMHGGQAWTEAFF	TGTGCCAGCAGCTTGATGCACGGCGGGCAGGCGTGGACTGAAGCTTTCTTT
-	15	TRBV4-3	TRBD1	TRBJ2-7	CASSEGQGSGYEQYF	TGCGCCAGCAGCGAAGGACAGGGGTCGGGATACGAGCAGTACTTC
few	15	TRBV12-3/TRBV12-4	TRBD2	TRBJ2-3	CASRSGTSGSDTQYF	TGTGCCAGCAGGTCCGGGACTAGCGGGAGTGATACGCAGTATTTT
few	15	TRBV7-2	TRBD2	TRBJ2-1	CASSPLAGGRYEQFF	TGTGCCAGCAGCCCTCTAGCGGGGGGGCGGTATGAGCAGTTCTTC